This entry lists 14 T cell receptor beta chains sequenced from one sample in a study of human T cells and chemical hapten exposure. Via MiXCR, TCRdb re-called the 5' RACE reads, giving one row per CDR3 protein. The sample holds approximately 150,000 distinct CDR3 sequences, 3.5% to 5% seen once. The starting material, unfractionated whole blood, was used for total RNA extraction. Receptors originate from a female donor in good health.

This clonotype has at least ten counts. The chain links TRBV6-5 to TRBJ1-5; 7 nucleotides match TRBD1. The CDR3 runs 14 residues. The V gene's germline CDR1 is MNHEY and CDR2 SVGAGI. With V trimmed by 7 bases and J by 7 bases, 10 bases remained unmatched. The CDR3, as DNA: TGTGCCAGCACCCCGACAGGGCTGGAGCAGCCCCAGCATTTT. Protein sequence: CASTPTGLEQPQHF.

The sample holds many counts of this clonotype. The chain carries TRBV5-1 and TRBJ2-3, with 8 bases that match TRBD1. The CDR3 contains 13 residues. With 4 bases clipped from V and 14 bases from J, the junction kept 12 bases outside the gene matches. Germline CDR1 reads SGHRS; CDR2 reads YFSETQ. CDR3 bases: TGCGCCAGCAGCCCCATGTGGACAGGGAGTAGGTATTTT. Translation: CASSPMWTGSRYF.

Many counts were recorded for this clonotype. This chain joins TRBV29-1 and TRBJ2-7, with a tentative D call TRBD2 (5 bases). Germline assignment: CDR1 SQVTM and CDR2 ANQGSEA. This CDR3 has 11 amino acids. Trimming cost V 7 bases and J 4 bases, with 11 bases left between them. In DNA, the CDR3 is TGCAGCGCCCGCCGCGGGTACGAGCAGTACTTC. Protein: CSARRGYEQYF.

This clonotype was seen a few times. The rearrangement joins TRBV27 to TRBJ2-3; D may be TRBD1 (5 bases). Germline assignment: CDR1 MNHEY and CDR2 SMNVEV (reference sequence). V lost 10 bases and J 4 bases, leaving 9 bases between the germline ends. The CDR3 has 11 residues. The CDR3 is CAIKGSDTQYF. As DNA, the CDR3 is TGTGCCATCAAGGGGTCAGATACGCAGTATTTT.

In this sample, this clonotype turned up many times. This chain uses TRBV7-2 with TRBJ1-2; 7 nucleotides agree with TRBD1. In germline, CDR1 is SGHTA, CDR2 FQGNSA. V gave up 5 bases and J gave up 8 bases; unmatched junction bases: 14. The CDR3 is 15 amino acids. The CDR3 spells CASSPQGGQGVGYTF. The CDR3 nucleotides are TGTGCCAGCAGCCCCCAAGGGGGGCAGGGGGTAGGCTACACCTTC.

In its sample, this clonotype was seen many times. The gene calls are TRBV12-3 or TRBV12-4 and TRBJ2-7, with TRBD2 matching over 8 bases. This CDR3 spans 13 amino acids. V was clipped by 6 bases and J by 4 bases; unmatched bases: 5. The CDR3 bases are TGTGCCAGCAGAGCGGGGGCCGGTTACGAGCAGTACTTC. As protein: CASRAGAGYEQYF.

The chain couples TRBV5-4 to TRBJ2-3; D ambiguous. This CDR3 has 14 residues. V was shortened by 0 bases and J by 2 bases, with 7 bases between the two germline ends. The germline V gene has CDR1 SGHNT and CDR2 YYREEE (reference sequence). DNA of the CDR3: TGTGCCAGCAGCTTGGAAACCTTCACAGATACGCAGTATTTT. Amino acid sequence: CASSLETFTDTQYF.

This clonotype was observed many times. This rearrangement joins TRBV7-9 to TRBJ1-4; 9 nucleotides match TRBD1. CDR3 length: 16 residues. Germline assignment: CDR1 SEHNR and CDR2 FQNEAQ (reference sequence). J lost 8 bases, V lost 1 base, and 8 bases had no gene match. CDR3 sequence reads: CASSLGTGTGNEKLFF. CDR3 DNA sequence: TGTGCCAGCAGCTTAGGAACCGGGACAGGGAACGAAAAACTGTTTTTT.

At least ten counts were recorded for this clonotype. The rearrangement uses TRBV15 and TRBJ1-5; D is undetermined. V dropped 8 bases and J dropped 1 base, with 12 bases sitting between them. Germline V CDR1 and CDR2: LNHNV, YYDKDF (reference sequence). The CDR3 has 14 residues. The CDR3 DNA reads TGTGCCACCGCACAGTTCGGGAGCAATCAGCCCCAGCATTTT. Encoded protein: CATAQFGSNQPQHF.

This clonotype was detected ten times or more. The CDR3 bases are TGTGCCGCACAGGGACAGGGTTTTGGTAATTCACCCCTCCACTTT. Its translation is CAAQGQGFGNSPLHF. V gene TRBV10-3 combines with J gene TRBJ1-6, with 9 positions matching TRBD1. V dropped 11 bases and J dropped 6; count of bases not matched to a gene: 11. The germline CDR1 and CDR2 sequences are ENHRY and SYGVKD. CDR3 length: 15 residues.

This clonotype occurred many times. This chain's CDR3 is CASSQARQGGCEQYF. The CDR3 region has the DNA TGCGCCAGCAGCCAAGCTCGACAGGGGGGTTGTGAGCAGTACTTC. This rearrangement joins TRBV4-3 to TRBJ2-7; 9 bases match TRBD1. With V trimmed by 1 base and J by 7 bases, 8 bases remained unmatched. The germline V gene has CDR1 LGHNA and CDR2 YSLEER. CDR3 length equals 15 residues.

This clonotype was recorded a few times. This chain uses TRBV30 with TRBJ1-2, with a weak D call TRBD1 (5 bases). The V end lost 0 bases, the J end lost 6 bases, and 14 bases lay between the germline ends. The germline CDR1 and CDR2 sequences are GTSNPN and SVGIG (reference sequence). The length of the CDR3 is 14 residues. CDR3 sequence: CAWSVSRQLNGYTF. CDR3 in DNA: TGTGCCTGGAGTGTCTCACGACAGTTGAATGGCTACACCTTC.

This clonotype showed up many times. The rearrangement joins TRBV5-4 to TRBJ1-1; 9 positions agree with TRBD1. Germline V CDR1 and CDR2: SGHNT, YYREEE (reference sequence). CDR3 length: 18 amino acids. J was trimmed by 4 bases and V by 5 bases; bases with no gene match: 18. The CDR3 region is CASRSDRGSTEGSTEAFF. The CDR3 DNA reads TGTGCCAGCAGATCGGACAGGGGTTCGACGGAAGGAAGCACTGAAGCTTTCTTT. Full variable domain (missing parts from reference TRBV5-4 and TRBJ1-1): ETGVTQSPTHLIKTRGQQVTLRCSSQSGHNTVSWYQQALGQGPQFIFQYYREEENGRGNFPPRFSGLQFPNYSSELNVNALELDDSALYLCASRSDRGSTEGSTEAFFGQGTRLTVV.

A note on this clonotype: One base away lies a much larger clone, so this may be a sequencing read error. The chain combines TRBV3-1 with TRBJ2-3, with 8 nucleotides matching TRBD2. The germline CDR1 and CDR2 sequences are LGHDT and YNNKEL (reference sequence). The CDR3 loop spans 16 amino acids. The CDR3 DNA is TGTGCCAGCAGCCAAACCGGGGGGGTCAGCACAGATACGCAGTGTTTT. Amino acid sequence: CASSQTGGVSTDTQCF.